This section outlines one TCR beta chain sequence together with its context. This record comes from a study of blood T cell repertoires in COVID-19. This CDR3 spans 13 amino acids. The V gene's germline CDR1 is SEHNR and CDR2 FQNEAQ (reference sequence). V was cut by 0 bases and J by 7 bases, with 9 bases left in between. Sequenced by immunoSEQ multiplex PCR; TCRdb stores in-frame clones only, minus some. This table holds 85,000 to 130,000 clones, 80% to 90% found once. The source is a woman aged 50 to 65 who had recovered from COVID-19. Sequencing was performed on PBMCs or T cells enriched from blood (not recorded which). The V and J genes are TRBV7-9 and TRBJ1-2; D gene uncertain. The CDR3 region is CASSLAPTPGYTF. The CDR3 DNA reads as TGTGCCAGCAGCTTAGCACCAACTCCTGGCTACACCTTC.